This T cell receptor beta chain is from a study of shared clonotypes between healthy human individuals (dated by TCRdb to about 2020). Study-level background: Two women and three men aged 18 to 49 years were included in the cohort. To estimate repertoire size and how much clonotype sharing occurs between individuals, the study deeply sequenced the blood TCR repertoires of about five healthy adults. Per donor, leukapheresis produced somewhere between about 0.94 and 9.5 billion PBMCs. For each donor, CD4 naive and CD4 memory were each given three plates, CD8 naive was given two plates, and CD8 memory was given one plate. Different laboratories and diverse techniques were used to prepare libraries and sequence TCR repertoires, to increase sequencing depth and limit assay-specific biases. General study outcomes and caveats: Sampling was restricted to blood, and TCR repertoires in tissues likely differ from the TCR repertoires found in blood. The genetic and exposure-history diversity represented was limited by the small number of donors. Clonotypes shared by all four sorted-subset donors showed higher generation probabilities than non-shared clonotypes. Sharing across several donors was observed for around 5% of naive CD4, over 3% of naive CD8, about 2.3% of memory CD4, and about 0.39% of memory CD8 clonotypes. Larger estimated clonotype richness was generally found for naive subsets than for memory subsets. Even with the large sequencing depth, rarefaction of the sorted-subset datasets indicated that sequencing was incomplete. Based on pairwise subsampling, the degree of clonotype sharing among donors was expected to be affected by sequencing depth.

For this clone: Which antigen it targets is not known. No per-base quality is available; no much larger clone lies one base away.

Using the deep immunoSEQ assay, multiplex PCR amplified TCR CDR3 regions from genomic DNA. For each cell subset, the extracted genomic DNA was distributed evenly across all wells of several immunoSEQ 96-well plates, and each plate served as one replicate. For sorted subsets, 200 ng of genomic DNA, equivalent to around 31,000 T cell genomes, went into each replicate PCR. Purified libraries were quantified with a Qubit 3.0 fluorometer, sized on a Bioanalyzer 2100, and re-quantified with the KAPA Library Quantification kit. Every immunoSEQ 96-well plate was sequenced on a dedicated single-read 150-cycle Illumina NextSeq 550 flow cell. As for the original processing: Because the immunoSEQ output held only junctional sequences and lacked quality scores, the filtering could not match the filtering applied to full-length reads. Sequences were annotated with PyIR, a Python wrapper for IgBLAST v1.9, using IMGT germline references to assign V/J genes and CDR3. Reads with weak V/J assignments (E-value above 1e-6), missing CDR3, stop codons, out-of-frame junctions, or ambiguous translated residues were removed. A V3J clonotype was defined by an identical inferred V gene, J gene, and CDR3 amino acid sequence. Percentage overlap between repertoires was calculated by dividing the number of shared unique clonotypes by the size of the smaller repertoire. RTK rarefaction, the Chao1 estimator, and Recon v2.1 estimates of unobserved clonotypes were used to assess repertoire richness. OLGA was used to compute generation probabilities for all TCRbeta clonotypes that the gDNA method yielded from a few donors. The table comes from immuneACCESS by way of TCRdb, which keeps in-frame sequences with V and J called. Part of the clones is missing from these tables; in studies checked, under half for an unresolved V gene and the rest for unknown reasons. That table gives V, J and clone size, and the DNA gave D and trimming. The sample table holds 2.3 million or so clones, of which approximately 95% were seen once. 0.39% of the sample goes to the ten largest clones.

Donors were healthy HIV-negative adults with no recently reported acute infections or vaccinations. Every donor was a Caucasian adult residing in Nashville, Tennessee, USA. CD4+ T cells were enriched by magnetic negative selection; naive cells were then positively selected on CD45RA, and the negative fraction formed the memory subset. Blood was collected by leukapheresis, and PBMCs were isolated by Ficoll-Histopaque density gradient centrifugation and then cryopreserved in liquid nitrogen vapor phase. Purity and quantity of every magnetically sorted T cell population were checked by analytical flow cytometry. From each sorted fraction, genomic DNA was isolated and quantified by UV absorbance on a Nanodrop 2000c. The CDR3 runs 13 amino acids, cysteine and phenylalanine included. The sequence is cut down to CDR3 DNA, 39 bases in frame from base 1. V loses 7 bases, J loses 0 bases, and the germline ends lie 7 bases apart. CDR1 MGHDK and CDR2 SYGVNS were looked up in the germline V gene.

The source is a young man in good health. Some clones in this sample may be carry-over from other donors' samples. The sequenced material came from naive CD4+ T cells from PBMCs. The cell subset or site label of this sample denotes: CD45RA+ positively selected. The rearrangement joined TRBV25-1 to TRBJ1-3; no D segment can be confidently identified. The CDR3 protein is CASTGYSGNTIYF. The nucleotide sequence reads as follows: TGTGCCAGCACCGGGTACTCTGGAAACACCATATATTTT.